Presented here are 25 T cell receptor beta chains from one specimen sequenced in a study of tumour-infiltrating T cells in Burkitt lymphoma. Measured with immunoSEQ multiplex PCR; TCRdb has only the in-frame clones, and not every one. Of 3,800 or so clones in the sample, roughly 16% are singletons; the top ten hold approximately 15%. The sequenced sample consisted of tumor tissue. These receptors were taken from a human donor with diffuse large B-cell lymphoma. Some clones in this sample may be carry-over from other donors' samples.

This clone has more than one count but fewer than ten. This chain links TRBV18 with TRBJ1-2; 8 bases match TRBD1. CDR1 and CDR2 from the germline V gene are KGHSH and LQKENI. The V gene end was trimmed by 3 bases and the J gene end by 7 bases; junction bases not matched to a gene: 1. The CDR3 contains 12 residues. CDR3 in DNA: TGTGCCAGCTCACCTACAGGGGGTGGCTACACCTTC. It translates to CASSPTGGGYTF.

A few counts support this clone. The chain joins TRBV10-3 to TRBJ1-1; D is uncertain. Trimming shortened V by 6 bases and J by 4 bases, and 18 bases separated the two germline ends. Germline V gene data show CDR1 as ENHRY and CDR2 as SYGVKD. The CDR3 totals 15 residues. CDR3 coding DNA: TGTGCCATCAGCCAAGTCGGCCTGGATGGCACTGAAGCTTTCTTT. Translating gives CAISQVGLDGTEAFF.

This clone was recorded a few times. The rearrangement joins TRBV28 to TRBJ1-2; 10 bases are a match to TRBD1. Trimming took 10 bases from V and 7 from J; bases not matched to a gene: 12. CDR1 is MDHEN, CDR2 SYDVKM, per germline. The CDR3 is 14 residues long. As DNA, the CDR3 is TGTGCCACCAAGAGAGGGACAGGGGTTTTTGGCTACACCTTC. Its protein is CATKRGTGVFGYTF.

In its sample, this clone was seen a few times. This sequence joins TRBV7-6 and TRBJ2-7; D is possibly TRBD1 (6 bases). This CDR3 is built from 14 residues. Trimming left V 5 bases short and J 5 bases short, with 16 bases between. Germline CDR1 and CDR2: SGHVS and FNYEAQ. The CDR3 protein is CASSPWGRGDEQYF. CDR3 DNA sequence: TGTGCCAGCAGCCCGTGGGGGCGCGGAGACGAGCAGTACTTC.

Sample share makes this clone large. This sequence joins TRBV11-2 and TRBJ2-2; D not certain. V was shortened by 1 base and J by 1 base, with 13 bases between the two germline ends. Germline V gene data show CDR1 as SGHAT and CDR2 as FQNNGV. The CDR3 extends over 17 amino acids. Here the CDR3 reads CASSLGLSRLNTGELFF. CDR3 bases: TGTGCCAGCAGCTTAGGACTTTCTAGACTGAACACCGGGGAGCTGTTTTTT.

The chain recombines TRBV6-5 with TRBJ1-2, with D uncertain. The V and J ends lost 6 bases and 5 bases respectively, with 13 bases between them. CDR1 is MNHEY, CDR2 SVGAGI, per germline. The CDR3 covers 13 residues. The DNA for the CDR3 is TGTGCCAGCAGGGTCGGTCCGGGGTATGGCTACACCTTC. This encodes CASRVGPGYGYTF.

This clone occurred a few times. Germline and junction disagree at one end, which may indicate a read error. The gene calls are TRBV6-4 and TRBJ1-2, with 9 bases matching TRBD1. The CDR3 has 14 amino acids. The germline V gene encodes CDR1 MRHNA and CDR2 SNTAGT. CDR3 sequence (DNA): TGTGCCAGCAGTGACTCGAGGGACAGGGAAGGGGGCTCCTTC. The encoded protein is CASSDSRDREGGSF.

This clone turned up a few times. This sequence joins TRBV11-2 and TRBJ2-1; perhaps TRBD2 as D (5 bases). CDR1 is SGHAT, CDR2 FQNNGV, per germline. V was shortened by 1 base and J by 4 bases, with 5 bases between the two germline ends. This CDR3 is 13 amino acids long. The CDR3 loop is CASSLGRYNEQFF. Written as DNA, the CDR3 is TGTGCCAGCAGCTTAGGGAGGTACAATGAGCAGTTCTTC.

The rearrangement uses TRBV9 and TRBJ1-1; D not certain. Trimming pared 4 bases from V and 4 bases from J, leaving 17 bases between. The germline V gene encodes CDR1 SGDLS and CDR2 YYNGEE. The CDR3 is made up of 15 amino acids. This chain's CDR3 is CASSPDFNPSTEAFF. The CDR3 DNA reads TGTGCCAGCAGCCCTGACTTCAATCCCAGCACTGAAGCTTTCTTT. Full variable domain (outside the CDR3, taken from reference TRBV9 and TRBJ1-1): DSGVTQTPKHLITATGQRVTLRCSPRSGDLSVYWYQQSLDQGLQFLIQYYNGEERAKGNILERFSAQQFPDLHSELNLSSLELGDSALYFCASSPDFNPSTEAFFGQGTRLTVV.

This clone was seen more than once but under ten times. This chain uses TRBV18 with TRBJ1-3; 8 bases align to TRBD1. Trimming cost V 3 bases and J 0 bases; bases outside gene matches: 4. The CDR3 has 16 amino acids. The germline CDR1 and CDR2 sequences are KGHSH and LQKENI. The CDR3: CASSPTTGGSGNTIYF. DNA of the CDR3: TGTGCCAGCTCACCTACCACAGGGGGCTCTGGAAACACCATATATTTT. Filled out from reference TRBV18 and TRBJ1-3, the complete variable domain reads NAGVMQNPRHLVRRRGQEARLRCSPMKGHSHVYWYRQLPEEGLKFMVYLQKENIIDESGMPKERFSAEFPKEGPSILRIQQVVRGDSAAYFCASSPTTGGSGNTIYFGEGSWLTVV.

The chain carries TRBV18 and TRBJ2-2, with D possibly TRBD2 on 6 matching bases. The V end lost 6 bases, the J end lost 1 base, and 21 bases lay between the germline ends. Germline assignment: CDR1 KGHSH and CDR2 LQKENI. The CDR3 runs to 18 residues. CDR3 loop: CASSLLGGLTGNTGELFF. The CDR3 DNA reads TGTGCCAGCTCCCTCCTCGGGGGACTCACCGGGAACACCGGGGAGCTGTTTTTT.

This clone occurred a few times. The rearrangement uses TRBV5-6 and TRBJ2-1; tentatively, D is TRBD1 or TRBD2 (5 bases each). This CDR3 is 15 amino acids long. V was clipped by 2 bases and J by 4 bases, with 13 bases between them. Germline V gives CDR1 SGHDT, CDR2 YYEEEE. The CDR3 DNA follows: TGTGCCAGCAGCTTCCGGGACCGTCCGTACAATGAGCAGTTCTTC. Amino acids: CASSFRDRPYNEQFF.

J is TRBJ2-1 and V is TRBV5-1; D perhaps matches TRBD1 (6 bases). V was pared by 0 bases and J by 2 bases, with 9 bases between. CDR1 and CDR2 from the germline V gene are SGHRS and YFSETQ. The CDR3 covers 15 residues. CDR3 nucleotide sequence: TGCGCCAGCAGCTTGGACAGGGCAACCTACAATGAGCAGTTCTTC. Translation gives CASSLDRATYNEQFF.

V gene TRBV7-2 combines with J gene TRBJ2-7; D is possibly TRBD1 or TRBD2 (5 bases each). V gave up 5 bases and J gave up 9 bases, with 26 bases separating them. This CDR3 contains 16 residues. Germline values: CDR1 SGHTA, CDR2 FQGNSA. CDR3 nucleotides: TGTGCCAGCAGCCCCCTGTACGGGACGGCCGCCTTTGGGCAGTACTTC. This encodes CASSPLYGTAAFGQYF.

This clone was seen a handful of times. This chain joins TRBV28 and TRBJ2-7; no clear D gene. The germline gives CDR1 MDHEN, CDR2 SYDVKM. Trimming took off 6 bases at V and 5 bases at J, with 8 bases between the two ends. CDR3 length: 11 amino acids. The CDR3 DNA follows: TGTGCCAGCAGCCTAATTCACGAGCAGTACTTC. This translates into CASSLIHEQYF.

The CDR3 DNA reads as TGTGCCAGCAGTTTACTAGCGAGCTCCTACGAGCAGTACTTC. Protein: CASSLLASSYEQYF. The chain combines TRBV28 with TRBJ2-7; the D gene is possibly TRBD2 (6 bases). The CDR3 consists of 14 residues. With 2 bases removed from V and 0 bases from J, the gap between germline ends came to 8 bases. CDR1 MDHEN and CDR2 SYDVKM come from the germline V gene.

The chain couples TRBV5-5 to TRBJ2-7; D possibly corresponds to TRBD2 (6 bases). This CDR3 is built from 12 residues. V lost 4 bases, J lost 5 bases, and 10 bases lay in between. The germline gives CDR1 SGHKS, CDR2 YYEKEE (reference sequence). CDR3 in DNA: TGTGCCAGCAGCCGAGGCGGGAACGAGCAGTACTTC. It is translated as CASSRGGNEQYF. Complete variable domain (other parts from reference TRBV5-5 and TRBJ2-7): DAGVTQSPTHLIKTRGQQVTLRCSPISGHKSVSWYQQVLGQGPQFIFQYYEKEERGRGNFPDRFSARQFPNYSSELNVNALLLGDSALYLCASSRGGNEQYFGPGTRLTVT.

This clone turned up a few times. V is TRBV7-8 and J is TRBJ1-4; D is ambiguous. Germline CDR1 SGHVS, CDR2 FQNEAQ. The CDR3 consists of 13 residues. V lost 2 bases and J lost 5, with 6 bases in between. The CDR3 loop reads CASSLTSNEKLFF. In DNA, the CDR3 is TGTGCCAGCAGCTTAACCTCGAATGAAAAACTGTTTTTT.

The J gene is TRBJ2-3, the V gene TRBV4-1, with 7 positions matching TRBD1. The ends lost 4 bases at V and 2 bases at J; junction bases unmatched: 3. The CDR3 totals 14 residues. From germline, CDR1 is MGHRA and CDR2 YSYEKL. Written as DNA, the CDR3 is TGCGCCAGCAGCCGGGACAGATACACAGATACGCAGTATTTT. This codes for CASSRDRYTDTQYF.

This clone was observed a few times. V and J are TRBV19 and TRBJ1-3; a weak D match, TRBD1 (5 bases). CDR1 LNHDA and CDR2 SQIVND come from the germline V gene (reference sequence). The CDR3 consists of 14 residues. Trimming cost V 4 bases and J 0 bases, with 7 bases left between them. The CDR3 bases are TGTGCCAGTAGTAGGGGGAGCTCTGGAAACACCATATATTTT. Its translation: CASSRGSSGNTIYF.

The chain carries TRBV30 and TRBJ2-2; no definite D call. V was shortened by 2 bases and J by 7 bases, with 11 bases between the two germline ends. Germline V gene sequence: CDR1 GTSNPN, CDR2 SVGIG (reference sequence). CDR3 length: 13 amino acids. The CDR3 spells CAWSRNRLGELFF. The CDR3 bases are TGTGCCTGGAGTCGCAACCGACTCGGGGAGCTGTTTTTT.

CDR3 amino acids: CASSLLSDSQDTQYF. The CDR3 region has the DNA TGTGCCAGCTCACTGCTTTCGGACAGTCAGGATACGCAGTATTTT. The chain uses TRBV18 and TRBJ2-3; D is possibly TRBD1 (6 bases). V was cut by 4 bases and J by 6 bases, with 17 bases left in between. The CDR3 totals 15 residues. The germline V gene encodes CDR1 KGHSH and CDR2 LQKENI.

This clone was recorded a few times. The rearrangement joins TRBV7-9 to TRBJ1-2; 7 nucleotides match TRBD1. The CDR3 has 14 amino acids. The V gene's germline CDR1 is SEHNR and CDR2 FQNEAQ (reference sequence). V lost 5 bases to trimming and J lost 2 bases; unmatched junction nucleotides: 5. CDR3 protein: CASSPGQENYGYTF. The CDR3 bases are TGTGCCAGCAGCCCCGGACAGGAAAACTATGGCTACACCTTC.

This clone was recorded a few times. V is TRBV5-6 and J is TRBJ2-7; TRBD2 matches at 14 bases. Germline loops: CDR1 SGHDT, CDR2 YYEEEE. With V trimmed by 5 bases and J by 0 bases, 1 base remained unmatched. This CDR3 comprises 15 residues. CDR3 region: CASSGLAGGSYEQYF. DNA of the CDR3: TGTGCCAGCAGTGGACTAGCGGGGGGCTCCTACGAGCAGTACTTC.

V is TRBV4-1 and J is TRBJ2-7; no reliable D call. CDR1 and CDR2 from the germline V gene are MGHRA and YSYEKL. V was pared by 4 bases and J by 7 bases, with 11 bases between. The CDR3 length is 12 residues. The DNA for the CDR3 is TGCGCCAGCAGCCCGGTGGGTGGGGAGCAGTACTTC. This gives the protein CASSPVGGEQYF.